The clone carrying this TCR beta chain occurred many times. MiXCR, applied by TCRdb to the 5' RACE reads, yields one record per CDR3 protein. Among hundreds of thousands of distinct CDR3 sequences listed, approximately 3.9% were seen once. The source of the sample is a study of T cells after yellow fever vaccination. The TCR originated in a man between 18 and 29 years old who received the YFV17D yellow fever vaccine. Sequenced here: PBMCs, sampled on the day of the yellow fever booster vaccination.

The CDR3 spells CASSIQGATDTQYF. CDR3 DNA sequence: TGTGCCAGCAGTATCCAGGGGGCGACAGATACGCAGTATTTT. J is TRBJ2-3 and V is TRBV28, with 8 bases matching TRBD1. From germline, CDR1 is MDHEN and CDR2 SYDVKM. V dropped 5 bases and J dropped 3; count of bases not matched to a gene: 4. This CDR3 is 14 amino acids long.